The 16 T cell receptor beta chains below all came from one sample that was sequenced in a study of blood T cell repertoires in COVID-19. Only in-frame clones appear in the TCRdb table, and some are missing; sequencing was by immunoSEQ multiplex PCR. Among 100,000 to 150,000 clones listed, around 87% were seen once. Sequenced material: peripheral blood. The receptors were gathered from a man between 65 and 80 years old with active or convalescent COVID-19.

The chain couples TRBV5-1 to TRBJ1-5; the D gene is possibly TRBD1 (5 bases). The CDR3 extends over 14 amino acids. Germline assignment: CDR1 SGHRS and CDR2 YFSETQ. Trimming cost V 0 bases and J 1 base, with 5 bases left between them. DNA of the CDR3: TGCGCCAGCAGCTTGGGACAGAGCAATCAGCCCCAGCATTTT. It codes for CASSLGQSNQPQHF.

The CDR3 coding sequence is TGCGCCAGTAAGCCAATGACAGGCCAAGAGACCCAGTACTTC. It is translated as CASKPMTGQETQYF. V is TRBV5-1 and J is TRBJ2-5; TRBD1 is a possible D gene (6 bases). Trimming removed 8 bases at V and 1 base at J, with 15 bases between. Germline CDR1 and CDR2: SGHRS and YFSETQ. The length of the CDR3 is 14 residues.

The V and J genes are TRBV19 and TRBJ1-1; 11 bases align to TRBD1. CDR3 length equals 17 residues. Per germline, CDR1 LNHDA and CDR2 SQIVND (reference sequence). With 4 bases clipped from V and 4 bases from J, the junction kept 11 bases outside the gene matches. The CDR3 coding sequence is TGTGCCAGTAGTAGCCGGACAGGGGGCGCGTTTCGCACTGAAGCTTTCTTT. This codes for CASSSRTGGAFRTEAFF.

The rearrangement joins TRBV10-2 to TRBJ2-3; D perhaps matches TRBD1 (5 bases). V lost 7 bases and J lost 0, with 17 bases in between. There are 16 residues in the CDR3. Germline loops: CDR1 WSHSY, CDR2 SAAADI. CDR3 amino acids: CASTPPGAGSTDTQYF. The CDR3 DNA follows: TGCGCCAGCACTCCCCCTGGGGCAGGTAGCACAGATACGCAGTATTTT.

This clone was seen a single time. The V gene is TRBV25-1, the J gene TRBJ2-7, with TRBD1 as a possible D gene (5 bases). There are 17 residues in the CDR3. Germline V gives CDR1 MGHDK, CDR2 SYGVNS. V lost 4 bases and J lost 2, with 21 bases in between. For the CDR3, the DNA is TGTGCCAGCAGTGGGACAATCCGCCCGACAGTAACCTACGAGCAGTACTTC. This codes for CASSGTIRPTVTYEQYF.

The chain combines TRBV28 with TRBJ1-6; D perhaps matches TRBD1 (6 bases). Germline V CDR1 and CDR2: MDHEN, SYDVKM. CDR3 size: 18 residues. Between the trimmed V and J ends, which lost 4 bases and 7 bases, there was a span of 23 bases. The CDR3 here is CASSSGARGVGVNSPLHF. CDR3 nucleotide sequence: TGTGCCAGCAGTTCGGGTGCCAGGGGTGTTGGGGTAAATTCACCCCTCCACTTT.

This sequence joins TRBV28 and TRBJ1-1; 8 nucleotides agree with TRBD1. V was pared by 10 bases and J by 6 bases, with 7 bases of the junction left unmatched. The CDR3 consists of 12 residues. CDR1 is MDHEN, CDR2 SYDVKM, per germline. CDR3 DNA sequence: TGTGCCACCAAGTTCAGGGGGCCTGAAGCTTTCTTT. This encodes CATKFRGPEAFF.

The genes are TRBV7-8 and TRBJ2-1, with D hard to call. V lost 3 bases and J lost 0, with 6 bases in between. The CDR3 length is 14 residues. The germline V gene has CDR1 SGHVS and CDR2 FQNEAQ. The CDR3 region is CASSFLSSYNEQFF. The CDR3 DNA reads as TGTGCCAGCAGCTTCCTGAGCTCCTACAATGAGCAGTTCTTC.

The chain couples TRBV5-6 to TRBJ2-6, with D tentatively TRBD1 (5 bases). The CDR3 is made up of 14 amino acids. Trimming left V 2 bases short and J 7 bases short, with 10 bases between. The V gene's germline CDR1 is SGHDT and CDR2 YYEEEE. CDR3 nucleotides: TGTGCCAGCAGCTTAAGGGGTTTTGCCAACGTCCTGACTTTC. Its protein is CASSLRGFANVLTF.

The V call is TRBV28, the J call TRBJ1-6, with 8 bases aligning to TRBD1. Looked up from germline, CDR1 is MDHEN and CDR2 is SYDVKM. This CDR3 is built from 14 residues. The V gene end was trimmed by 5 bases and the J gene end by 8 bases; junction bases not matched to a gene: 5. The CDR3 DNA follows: TGTGCCAGCAGTCCAGGGGGCGCGGATTCACCCCTCCACTTT. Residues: CASSPGGADSPLHF.

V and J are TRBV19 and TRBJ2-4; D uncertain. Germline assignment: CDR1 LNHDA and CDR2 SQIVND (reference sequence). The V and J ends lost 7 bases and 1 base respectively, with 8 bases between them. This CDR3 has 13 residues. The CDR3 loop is CASNGEAKNIQYF. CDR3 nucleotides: TGTGCCAGTAACGGAGAGGCCAAAAACATTCAGTACTTC.

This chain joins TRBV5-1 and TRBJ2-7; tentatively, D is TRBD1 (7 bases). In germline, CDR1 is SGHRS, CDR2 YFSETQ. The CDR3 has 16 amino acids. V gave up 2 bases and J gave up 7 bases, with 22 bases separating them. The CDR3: CASSFTAGQIPLEQYF. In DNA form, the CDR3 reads TGCGCCAGCAGCTTCACGGCGGGACAGATACCGCTAGAGCAGTACTTC.

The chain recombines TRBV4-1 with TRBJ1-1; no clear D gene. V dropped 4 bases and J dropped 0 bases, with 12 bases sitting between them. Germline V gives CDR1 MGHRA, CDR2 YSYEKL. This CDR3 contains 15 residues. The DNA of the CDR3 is TGCGCCAGCAGCCTCAGTGAGGTGATGAACACTGAAGCTTTCTTT. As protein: CASSLSEVMNTEAFF.

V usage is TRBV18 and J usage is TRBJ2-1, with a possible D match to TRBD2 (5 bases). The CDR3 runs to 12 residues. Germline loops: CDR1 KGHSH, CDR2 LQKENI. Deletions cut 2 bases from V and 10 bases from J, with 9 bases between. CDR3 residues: CASSPAGEEQFF. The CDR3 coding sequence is TGTGCCAGCTCACCAGCCGGGGAAGAGCAGTTCTTC.

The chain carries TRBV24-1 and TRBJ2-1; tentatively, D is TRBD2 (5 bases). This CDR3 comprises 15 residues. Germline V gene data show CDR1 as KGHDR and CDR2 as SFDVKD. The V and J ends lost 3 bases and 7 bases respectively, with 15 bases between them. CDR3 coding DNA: TGTGCCACCAGTGATGCCGCGGGCCCCAGAAATGAGCAGTTCTTC. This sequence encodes CATSDAAGPRNEQFF.

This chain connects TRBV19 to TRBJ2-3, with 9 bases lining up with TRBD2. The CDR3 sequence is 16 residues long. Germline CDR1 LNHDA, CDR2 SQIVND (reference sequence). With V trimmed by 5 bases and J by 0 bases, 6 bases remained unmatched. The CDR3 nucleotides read TGTGCCAGTAGTGCGCGGACTAGCGTGAGCACAGATACGCAGTATTTT. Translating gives CASSARTSVSTDTQYF. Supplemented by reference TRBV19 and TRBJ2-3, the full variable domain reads DGGITQSPKYLFRKEGQNVTLSCEQNLNHDAMYWYRQDPGQGLRLIYYSQIVNDFQKGDIAEGYSVSREKKESFPLTVTSAQKNPTAFYLCASSARTSVSTDTQYFGPGTRLTVL.